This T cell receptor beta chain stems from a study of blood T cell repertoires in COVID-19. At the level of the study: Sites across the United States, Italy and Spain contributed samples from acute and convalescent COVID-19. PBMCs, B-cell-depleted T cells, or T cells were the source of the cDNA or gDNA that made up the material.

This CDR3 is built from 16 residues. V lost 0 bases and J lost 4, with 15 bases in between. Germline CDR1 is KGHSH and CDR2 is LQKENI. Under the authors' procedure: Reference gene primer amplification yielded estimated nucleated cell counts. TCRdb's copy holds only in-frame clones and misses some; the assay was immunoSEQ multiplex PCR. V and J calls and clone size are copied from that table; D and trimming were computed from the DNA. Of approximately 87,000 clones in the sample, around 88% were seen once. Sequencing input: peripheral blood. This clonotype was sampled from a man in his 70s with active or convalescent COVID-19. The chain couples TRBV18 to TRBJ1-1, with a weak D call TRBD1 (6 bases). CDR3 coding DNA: TGTGCCAGCTCACCACCCGGGGGGCGAGTGGGCACTGAAGCTTTCTTT. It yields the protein CASSPPGGRVGTEAFF.